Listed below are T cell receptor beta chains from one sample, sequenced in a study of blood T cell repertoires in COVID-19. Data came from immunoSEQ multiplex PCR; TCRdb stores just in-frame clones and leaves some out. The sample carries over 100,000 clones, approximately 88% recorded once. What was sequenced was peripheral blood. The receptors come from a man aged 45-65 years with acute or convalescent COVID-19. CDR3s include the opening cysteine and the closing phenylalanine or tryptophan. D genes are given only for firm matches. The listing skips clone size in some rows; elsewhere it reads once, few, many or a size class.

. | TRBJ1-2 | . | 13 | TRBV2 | TGTGCCAGCCTCGGAACAGGGCCCTATGGCTACACCTTC | CASLGTGPYGYTF
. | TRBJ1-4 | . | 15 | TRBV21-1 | TGTGCCAGCAGCAACGGCGGGATGATATATGAAAAACTGTTTTTT | CASSNGGMIYEKLFF
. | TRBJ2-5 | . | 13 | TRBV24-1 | TGTGCCACCTCGCCAGGCCTCGAAGAGACCCAGTACTTC | CATSPGLEETQYF
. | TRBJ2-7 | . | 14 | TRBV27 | TGTGCCAGCAGTGGCCTACAGGGTTCCTACGAGCAGTACTTC | CASSGLQGSYEQYF
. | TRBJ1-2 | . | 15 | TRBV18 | TGTGCCAGCTCACCACAAGCAACTTCCCCCTATGGCTACACCTTC | CASSPQATSPYGYTF
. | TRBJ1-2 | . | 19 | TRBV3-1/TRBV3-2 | TGTGCCAGCAGCCAAGATCTGGATTGGTCGCCGGAGGCTAACTATGGCTACACCTTC | CASSQDLDWSPEANYGYTF
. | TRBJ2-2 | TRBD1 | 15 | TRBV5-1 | TGCGCCAGCAGCTCGCAGGGGGCACACACCGGGGAGCTGTTTTTT | CASSSQGAHTGELFF
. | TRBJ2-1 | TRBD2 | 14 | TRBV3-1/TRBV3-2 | TGTGCCAGCAGCCGGAGCGGGAGCGACAATGAGCAGTTCTTC | CASSRSGSDNEQFF
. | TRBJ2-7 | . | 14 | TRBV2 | TGTGCCAGCAGGAAGGACACAACCTCCTACGAGCAGTACTTC | CASRKDTTSYEQYF
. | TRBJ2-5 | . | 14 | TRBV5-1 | TGCGCCAGCAGCTTGGGACAGGCTGCTGCGACCCAGTACTTC | CASSLGQAAATQYF
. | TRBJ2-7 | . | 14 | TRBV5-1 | TGCGCCAGCAGCTTGCCGGGTTGGTCTGGCGAGCAGTACTTC | CASSLPGWSGEQYF
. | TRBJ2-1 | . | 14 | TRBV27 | TGTGCCAGCAGTAAGGAACGTGGAGGGAATGAGCAGTTCTTC | CASSKERGGNEQFF
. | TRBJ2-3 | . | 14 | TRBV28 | TGTGCCAGCAGTCCCCCGTGGCGCGGAGATACGCAGTATTTT | CASSPPWRGDTQYF
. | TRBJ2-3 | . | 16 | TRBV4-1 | TGCGCCAGCAGCACCAAAGGGGCCTACCTCACAGATACGCAGTATTTT | CASSTKGAYLTDTQYF
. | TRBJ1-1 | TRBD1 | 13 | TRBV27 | TGTGCCAGCAGTTATGGGACAGCGACTGAAGCTTTCTTT | CASSYGTATEAFF
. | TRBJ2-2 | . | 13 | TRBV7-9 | TGTGCCAGCAGCTTATCGACTTGGGGGGAGCTGTTTTTT | CASSLSTWGELFF
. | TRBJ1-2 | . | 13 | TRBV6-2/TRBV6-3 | TGTGCCAGCAGCCTGGACAGCAACTATGGCTACACCTTC | CASSLDSNYGYTF
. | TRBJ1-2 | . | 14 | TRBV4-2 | TGTGCCAGCAGCCAAGTGAAGATTACTTATGGCTACACCTTC | CASSQVKITYGYTF
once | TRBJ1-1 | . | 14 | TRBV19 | TGTGCCAGTTGTCCCGGCAGGGATAACACTGAAGCTTTCTTT | CASCPGRDNTEAFF
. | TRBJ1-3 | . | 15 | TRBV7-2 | TGTGCCAGCAGCTTAGCCAGGTTTTCTGGAAACACCATATATTTT | CASSLARFSGNTIYF
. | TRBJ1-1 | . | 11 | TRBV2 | TGTGCCAGCAGTCTCAACACTGAAGCTTTCTTT | CASSLNTEAFF
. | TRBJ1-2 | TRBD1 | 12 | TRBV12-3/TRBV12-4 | TGTGCCAGCAGTTGGCGACAGGGTAGGAACACCTTC | CASSWRQGRNTF
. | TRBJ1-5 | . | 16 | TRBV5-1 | TGCGCCAGCAGCTTGGCCCCCATGGCGGGCAATCAGCCCCAGCATTTT | CASSLAPMAGNQPQHF
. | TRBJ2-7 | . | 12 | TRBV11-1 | TGTGCCAGCAGCCAGTCATTATACGAGCAGTACTTC | CASSQSLYEQYF
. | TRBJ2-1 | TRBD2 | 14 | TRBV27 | TGTGCCAGCATTGGACTAGCGGGAGTTCACGAGCAGTTCTTC | CASIGLAGVHEQFF
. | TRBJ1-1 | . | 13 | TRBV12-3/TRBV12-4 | TGTGCCAGCAGTTTTCGGGAGAACACTGAAGCTTTCTTT | CASSFRENTEAFF
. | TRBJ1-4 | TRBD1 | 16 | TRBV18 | TGTGCCAGCTCATGGGGACAGGGAAGTTCCAATGAAAAACTGTTTTTT | CASSWGQGSSNEKLFF
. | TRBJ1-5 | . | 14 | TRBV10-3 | TGTGCCATCAGTTCGACGCCGGGTGATCAGCCCCAGCATTTT | CAISSTPGDQPQHF
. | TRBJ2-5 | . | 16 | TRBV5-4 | TGTGCCAGCAGCTCGTCTCTCGGGTCGGGACAAGAGACCCAGTACTTC | CASSSSLGSGQETQYF
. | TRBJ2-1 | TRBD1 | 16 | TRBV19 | TGTGCCAGTAGTCTCCTACAGGGGAGCTCCTACAATGAGCAGTTCTTC | CASSLLQGSSYNEQFF
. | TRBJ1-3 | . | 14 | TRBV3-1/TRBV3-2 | TGTGCCAGCAGCCTACAGGGATCTGGAAACACCATATATTTT | CASSLQGSGNTIYF
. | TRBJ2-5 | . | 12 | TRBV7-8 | TGTGCCAGCAGCCTCATGGGAGGGACCCAGTACTTC | CASSLMGGTQYF
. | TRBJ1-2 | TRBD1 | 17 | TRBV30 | TGTGCCTGGGAGGGACAGGGGCGCACAGCGGATAACTATGGCTACACCTTC | CAWEGQGRTADNYGYTF
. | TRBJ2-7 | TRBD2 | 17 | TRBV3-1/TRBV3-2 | TGTGCCAGCAGCCAGCTTGGGGTGCTAGCGGGGGTCCACGAGCAGTACTTC | CASSQLGVLAGVHEQYF
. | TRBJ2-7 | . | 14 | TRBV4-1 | TGCGCCAGCAGCCAGAACACGGGGGCCTACGAGCAGTACTTC | CASSQNTGAYEQYF
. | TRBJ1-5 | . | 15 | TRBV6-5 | TGTGCCAGCAGGCCGACAGCAAATAGCAATCAGCCCCAGCATTTT | CASRPTANSNQPQHF
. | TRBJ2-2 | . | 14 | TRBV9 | TGTGCCAGCACCCCAAGCACAGGGACCGGGGAGCTGTTTTTT | CASTPSTGTGELFF
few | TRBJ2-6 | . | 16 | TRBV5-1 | TGCGCCAGCAGCTTGAGTTCGGTTACTGGGGCCAACGTCCTGACTTTC | CASSLSSVTGANVLTF
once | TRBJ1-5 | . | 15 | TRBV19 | TGTGCCAGTAGGGTTGACAGGAAGGCTAATCAGCCCCAGCATTTT | CASRVDRKANQPQHF
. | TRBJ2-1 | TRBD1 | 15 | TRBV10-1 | TGCGCCAGCACCCAGGACAGGGCCTCCTACAATGAGCAGTTCTTC | CASTQDRASYNEQFF
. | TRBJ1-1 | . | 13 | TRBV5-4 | TGTGCCAGCAGCTTGGACAGCCTATCTGAAGCTTTCTTT | CASSLDSLSEAFF
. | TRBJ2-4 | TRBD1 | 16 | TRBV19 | TGTGCCAGTAGCCCACATAGGACAGGGATAGGAGACATTCAGTACTTC | CASSPHRTGIGDIQYF
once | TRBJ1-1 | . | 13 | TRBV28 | TGTGCCAGCAGTCCAAACATGAACACTGAAGCTTTCTTT | CASSPNMNTEAFF
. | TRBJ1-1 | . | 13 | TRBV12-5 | TGTGCTAGTGGAACCAGGGAACACACTGAAGCTTTCTTT | CASGTREHTEAFF
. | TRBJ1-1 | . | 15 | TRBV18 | TGTGCCAGCTCACCAGTTGCAGATATGAACACTGAAGCTTTCTTT | CASSPVADMNTEAFF
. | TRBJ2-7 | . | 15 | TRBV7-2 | TGTGCCAGCAGCTTAGTACCCGGGAGTCCCTACGAGCAGTACTTC | CASSLVPGSPYEQYF
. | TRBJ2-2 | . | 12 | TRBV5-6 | TGTGCCAGCGGGAGTTACACCGGGGAGCTGTTTTTT | CASGSYTGELFF
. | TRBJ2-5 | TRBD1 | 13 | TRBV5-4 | TGTGCCAGCAGCTTCAACAGGGGGCAGACCCAGTACTTC | CASSFNRGQTQYF
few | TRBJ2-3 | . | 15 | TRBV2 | TGTGCCCTCACCCCCAGAGGTACCAGTACAGATACGCAGTATTTT | CALTPRGTSTDTQYF
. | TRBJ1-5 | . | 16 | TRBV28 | TGTGCCAGCAGTTTATATTCTACAGGGTACTATCAGCCCCAGCATTTT | CASSLYSTGYYQPQHF
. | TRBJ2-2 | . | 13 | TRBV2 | TGTGCCAGCAGACCCACACCGGGCGGGGAGCTGTTTTTT | CASRPTPGGELFF
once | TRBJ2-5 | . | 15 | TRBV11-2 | TGTGCCAGCAGCCCACTAGGGCCAAGGGAGGAGACCCAGTACTTC | CASSPLGPREETQYF
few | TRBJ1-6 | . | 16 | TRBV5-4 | TGTGCCAGCAGCCCCGAGGCTACCGTAAATAATTCACCCCTCCACTTT | CASSPEATVNNSPLHF